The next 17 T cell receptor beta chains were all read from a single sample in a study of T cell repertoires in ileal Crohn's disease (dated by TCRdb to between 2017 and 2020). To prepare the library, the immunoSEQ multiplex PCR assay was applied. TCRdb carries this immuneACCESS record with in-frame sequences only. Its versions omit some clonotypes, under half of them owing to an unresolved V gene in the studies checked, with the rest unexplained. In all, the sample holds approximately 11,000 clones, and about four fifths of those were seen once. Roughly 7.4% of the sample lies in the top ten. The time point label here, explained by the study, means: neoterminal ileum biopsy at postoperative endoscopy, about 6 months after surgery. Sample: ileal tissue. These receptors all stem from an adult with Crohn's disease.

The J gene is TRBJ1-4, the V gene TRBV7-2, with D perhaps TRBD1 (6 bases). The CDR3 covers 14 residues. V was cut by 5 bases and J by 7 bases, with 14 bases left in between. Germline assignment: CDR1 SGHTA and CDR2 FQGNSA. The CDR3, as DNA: TGTGCCAGCAGCGTGACAGGATCGGGTGAAAAACTGTTTTTT. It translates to CASSVTGSGEKLFF.

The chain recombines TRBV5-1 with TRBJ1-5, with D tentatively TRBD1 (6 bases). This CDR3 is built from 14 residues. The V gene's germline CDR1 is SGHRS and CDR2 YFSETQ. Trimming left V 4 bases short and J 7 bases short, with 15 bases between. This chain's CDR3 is CASSREPGEQPQHF. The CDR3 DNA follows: TGCGCCAGCAGCCGAGAACCAGGGGAACAGCCCCAGCATTTT. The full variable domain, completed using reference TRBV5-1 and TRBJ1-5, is KAGVTQTPRYLIKTRGQQVTLSCSPISGHRSVSWYQQTPGQGLQFLFEYFSETQRNKGNFPGRFSGRQFSNSRSEMNVSTLELGDSALYLCASSREPGEQPQHFGDGTRLSIL.

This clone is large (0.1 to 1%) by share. The CDR3 sequence is CASSTGTSGANEQFF. In nucleotides, the CDR3 is TGTGCCAGCAGTACCGGGACTAGCGGGGCCAATGAGCAGTTCTTC. The chain has TRBV6-4 and TRBJ2-1, with 13 bases aligning to TRBD2. In germline, CDR1 is MRHNA, CDR2 SNTAGT. The V gene end was trimmed by 5 bases and the J gene end by 6 bases; junction bases not matched to a gene: 4. The CDR3 runs to 15 residues.

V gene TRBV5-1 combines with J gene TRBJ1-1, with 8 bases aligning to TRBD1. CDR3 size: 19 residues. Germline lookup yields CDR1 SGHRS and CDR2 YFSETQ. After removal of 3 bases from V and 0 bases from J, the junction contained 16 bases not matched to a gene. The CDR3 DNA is TGCGCCAGCAGCTCCTCCGCAGGGACAGGCGCCTTTATGAACACTGAAGCTTTCTTT. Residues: CASSSSAGTGAFMNTEAFF.

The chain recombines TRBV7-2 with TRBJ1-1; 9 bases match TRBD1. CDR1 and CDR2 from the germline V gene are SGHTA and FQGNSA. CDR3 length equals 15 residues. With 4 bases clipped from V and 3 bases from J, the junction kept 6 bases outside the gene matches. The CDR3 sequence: CASSSLGTGYTEAFF. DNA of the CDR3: TGTGCCAGCAGCTCGCTGGGGACAGGGTACACTGAAGCTTTCTTT.

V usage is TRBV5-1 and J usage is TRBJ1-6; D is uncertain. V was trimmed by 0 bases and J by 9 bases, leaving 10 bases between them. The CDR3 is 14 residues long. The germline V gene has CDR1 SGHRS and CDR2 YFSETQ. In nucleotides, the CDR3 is TGCGCCAGCAGCTTGGCCGGAGGAGGTTCACCCCTCCACTTT. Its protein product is CASSLAGGGSPLHF.

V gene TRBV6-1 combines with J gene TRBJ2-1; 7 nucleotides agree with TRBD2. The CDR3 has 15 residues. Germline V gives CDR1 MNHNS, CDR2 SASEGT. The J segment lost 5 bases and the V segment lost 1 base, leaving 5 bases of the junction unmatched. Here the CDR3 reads CASSEEIAGHNEQFF. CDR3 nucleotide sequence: TGTGCCAGCAGTGAAGAAATAGCGGGTCACAATGAGCAGTTCTTC.

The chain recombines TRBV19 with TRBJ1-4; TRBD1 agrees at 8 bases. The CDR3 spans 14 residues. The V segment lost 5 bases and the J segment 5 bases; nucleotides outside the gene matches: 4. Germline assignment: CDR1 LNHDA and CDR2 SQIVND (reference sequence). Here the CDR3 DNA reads TGTGCCAGTAGTGGCCGGGACAGGAATGAAAAACTGTTTTTT. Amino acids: CASSGRDRNEKLFF. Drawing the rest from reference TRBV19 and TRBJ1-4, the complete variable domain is DGGITQSPKYLFRKEGQNVTLSCEQNLNHDAMYWYRQDPGQGLRLIYYSQIVNDFQKGDIAEGYSVSREKKESFPLTVTSAQKNPTAFYLCASSGRDRNEKLFFGSGTQLSVL.

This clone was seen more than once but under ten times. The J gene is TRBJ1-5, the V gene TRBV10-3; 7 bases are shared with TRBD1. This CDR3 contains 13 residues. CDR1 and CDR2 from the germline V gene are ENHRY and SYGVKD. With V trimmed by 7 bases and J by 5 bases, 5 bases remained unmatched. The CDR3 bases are TGTGCCATCATGGACAGGCCTGATCAGCCCCAGCATTTT. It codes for CAIMDRPDQPQHF.

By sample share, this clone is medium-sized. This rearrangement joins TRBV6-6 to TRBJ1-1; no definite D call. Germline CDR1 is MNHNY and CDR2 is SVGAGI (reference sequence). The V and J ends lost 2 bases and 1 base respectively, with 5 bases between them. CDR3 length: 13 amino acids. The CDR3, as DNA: TGTGCCAGCAGTTACCATTCGAACACTGAAGCTTTCTTT. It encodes CASSYHSNTEAFF.

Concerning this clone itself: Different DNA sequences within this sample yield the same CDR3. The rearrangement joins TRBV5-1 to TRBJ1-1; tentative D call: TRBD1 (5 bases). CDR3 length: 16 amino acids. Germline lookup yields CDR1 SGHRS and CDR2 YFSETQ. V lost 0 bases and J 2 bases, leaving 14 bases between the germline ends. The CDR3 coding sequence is TGCGCCAGCAGCTTGGCGGTCGGACATCTTAACACTGAAGCTTTCTTT. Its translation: CASSLAVGHLNTEAFF.

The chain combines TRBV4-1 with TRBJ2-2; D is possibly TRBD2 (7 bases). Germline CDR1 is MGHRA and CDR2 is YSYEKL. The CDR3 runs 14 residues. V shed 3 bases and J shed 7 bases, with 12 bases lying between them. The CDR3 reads CASSQGGGFGELFF. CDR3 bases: TGCGCCAGCAGCCAGGGAGGGGGGTTCGGGGAGCTGTTTTTT.

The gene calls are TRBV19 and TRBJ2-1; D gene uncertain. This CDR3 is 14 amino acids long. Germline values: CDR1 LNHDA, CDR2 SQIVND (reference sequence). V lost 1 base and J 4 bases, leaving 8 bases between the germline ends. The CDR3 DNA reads TGTGCCAGTAGTATAGGGCAGACATACAATGAGCAGTTCTTC. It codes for CASSIGQTYNEQFF.

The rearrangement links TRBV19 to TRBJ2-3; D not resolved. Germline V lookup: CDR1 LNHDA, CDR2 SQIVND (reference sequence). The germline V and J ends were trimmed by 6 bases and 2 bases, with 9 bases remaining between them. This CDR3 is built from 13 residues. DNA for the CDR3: TGTGCCAGTAGCAAGCTTTCCACAGATACGCAGTATTTT. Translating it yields CASSKLSTDTQYF.

This CDR3 reads CASRTGTGLEKLFF. In DNA form, the CDR3 reads TGTGCCAGTAGAACCGGGACAGGGCTGGAAAAACTGTTTTTT. The V gene is TRBV19, the J gene TRBJ1-4; 9 nucleotides align to TRBD1. The length of the CDR3 is 14 residues. Germline V gene lookup returns CDR1 LNHDA and CDR2 SQIVND (reference sequence). V lost 6 bases to trimming and J lost 8 bases; unmatched junction nucleotides: 7.

The CDR3: CASSRDVQGASTDTQYF. CDR3 DNA: TGCGCCAGCAGCCGAGACGTACAGGGGGCGAGCACAGATACGCAGTATTTT. The chain employs TRBV4-1 and TRBJ2-3; 9 positions agree with TRBD1. Germline V gene lookup returns CDR1 MGHRA and CDR2 YSYEKL. Trimming cost V 4 bases and J 0 bases; bases outside gene matches: 8. This CDR3 region has 17 residues.

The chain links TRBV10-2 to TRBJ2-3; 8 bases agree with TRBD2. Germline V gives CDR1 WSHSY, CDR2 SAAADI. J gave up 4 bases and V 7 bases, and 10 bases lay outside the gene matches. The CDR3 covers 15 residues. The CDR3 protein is CASTHAGGGADTQYF. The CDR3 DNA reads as TGCGCCAGCACCCACGCGGGGGGCGGTGCAGATACGCAGTATTTT.